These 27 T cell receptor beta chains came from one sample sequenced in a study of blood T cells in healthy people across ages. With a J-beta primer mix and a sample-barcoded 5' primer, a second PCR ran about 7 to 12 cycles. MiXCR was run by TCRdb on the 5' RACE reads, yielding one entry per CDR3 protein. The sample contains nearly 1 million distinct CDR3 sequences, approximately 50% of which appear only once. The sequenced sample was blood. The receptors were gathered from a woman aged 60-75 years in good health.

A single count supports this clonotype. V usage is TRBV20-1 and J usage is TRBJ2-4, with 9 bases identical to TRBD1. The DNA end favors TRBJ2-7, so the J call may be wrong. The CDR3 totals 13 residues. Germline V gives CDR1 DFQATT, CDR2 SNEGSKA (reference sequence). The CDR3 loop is CSANYRGHYEQYF. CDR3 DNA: TGCAGTGCTAACTACAGGGGGCACTACGAGCAGTACTTC.

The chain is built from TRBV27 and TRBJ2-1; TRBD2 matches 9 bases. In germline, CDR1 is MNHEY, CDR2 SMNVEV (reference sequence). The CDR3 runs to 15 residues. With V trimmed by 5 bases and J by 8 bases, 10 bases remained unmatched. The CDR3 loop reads CASSPGTSHSHEQFF. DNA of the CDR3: TGTGCCAGCAGTCCCGGGACTAGCCACTCTCATGAGCAGTTCTTC.

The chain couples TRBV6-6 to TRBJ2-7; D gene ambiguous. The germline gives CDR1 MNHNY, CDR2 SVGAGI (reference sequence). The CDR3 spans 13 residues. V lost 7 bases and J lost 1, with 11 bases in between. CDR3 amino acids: CASTPEPSYEQYF. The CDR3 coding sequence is TGTGCCAGCACCCCGGAGCCGTCCTACGAGCAGTACTTC.

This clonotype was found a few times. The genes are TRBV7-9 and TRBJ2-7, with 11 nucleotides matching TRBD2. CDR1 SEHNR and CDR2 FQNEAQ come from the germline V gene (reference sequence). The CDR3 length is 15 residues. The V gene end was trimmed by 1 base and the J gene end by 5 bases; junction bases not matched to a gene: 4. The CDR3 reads CASSLVLAGVDEQYF. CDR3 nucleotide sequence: TGTGCCAGCAGCTTAGTACTAGCGGGAGTAGACGAGCAGTACTTC.

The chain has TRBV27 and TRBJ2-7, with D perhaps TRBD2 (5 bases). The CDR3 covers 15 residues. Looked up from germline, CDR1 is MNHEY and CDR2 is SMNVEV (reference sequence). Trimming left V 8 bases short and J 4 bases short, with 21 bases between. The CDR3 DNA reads TGTGCCAGCTCCCCCGGAAAGGGAGTGGGGTACGAGCAGTACTTC. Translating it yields CASSPGKGVGYEQYF.

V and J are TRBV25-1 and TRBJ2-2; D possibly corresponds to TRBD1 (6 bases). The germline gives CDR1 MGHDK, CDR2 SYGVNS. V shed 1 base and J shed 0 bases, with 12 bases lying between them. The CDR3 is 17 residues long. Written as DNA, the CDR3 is TGTGCCAGCAGTGAATTCCTCAGGGGACCGAACACCGGGGAGCTGTTTTTT. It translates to CASSEFLRGPNTGELFF.

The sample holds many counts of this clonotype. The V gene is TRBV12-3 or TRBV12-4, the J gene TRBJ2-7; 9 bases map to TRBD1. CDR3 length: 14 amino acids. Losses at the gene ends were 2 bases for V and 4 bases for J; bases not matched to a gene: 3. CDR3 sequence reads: CASSLWTGEYEQYF. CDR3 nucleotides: TGTGCCAGCAGTTTATGGACAGGGGAATACGAGCAGTACTTC.

CDR3 bases: TGCTGCGGCATCGGGAGGGCCGGGAGCACAGATACGCAGTATTTT. Translated: CCGIGRAGSTDTQYF. J is TRBJ2-3 and V is TRBV20-1, with 8 bases identical to TRBD2. The CDR3 consists of 15 residues. Germline CDR1 is DFQATT and CDR2 is SNEGSKA (reference sequence).

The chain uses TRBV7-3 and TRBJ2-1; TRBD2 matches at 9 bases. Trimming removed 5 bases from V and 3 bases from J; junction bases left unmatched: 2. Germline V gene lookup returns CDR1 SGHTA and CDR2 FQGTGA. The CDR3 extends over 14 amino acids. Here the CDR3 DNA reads TGTGCCAGCAGCGCGGGGGGGCACTACAATGAGCAGTTCTTC. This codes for CASSAGGHYNEQFF.

CDR3 residues: CASSQDAHPGANVLTF. Here the CDR3 DNA reads TGTGCCAGCAGCCAAGACGCACATCCTGGGGCCAACGTCCTGACTTTC. The chain uses TRBV4-2 and TRBJ2-6; D is undetermined. This CDR3 has 16 residues. The germline gives CDR1 LGHNA, CDR2 YNFKEQ. Trimming cost V 0 bases and J 2 bases, with 8 bases left between them.

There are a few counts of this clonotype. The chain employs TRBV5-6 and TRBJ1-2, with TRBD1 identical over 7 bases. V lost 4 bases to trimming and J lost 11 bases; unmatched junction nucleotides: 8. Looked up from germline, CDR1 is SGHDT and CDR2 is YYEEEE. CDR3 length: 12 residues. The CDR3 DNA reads TGTGCCAGCAGCCCGGGACAGTCTTGGTACACCTTC. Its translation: CASSPGQSWYTF. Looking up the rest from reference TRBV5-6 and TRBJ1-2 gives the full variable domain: DAGVTQSPTHLIKTRGQQVTLRCSPKSGHDTVSWYQQALGQGPQFIFQYYEEEERQRGNFPDRFSGHQFPNYSSELNVNALLLGDSALYLCASSPGQSWYTFGSGTRLTVV.

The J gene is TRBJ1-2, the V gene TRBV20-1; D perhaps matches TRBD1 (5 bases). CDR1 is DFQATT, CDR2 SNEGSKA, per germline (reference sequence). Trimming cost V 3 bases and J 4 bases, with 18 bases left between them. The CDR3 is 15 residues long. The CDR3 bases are TGCAGTGCTAGGATCGACAGTGGGGTCGGCTATGGCTACACCTTC. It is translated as CSARIDSGVGYGYTF.

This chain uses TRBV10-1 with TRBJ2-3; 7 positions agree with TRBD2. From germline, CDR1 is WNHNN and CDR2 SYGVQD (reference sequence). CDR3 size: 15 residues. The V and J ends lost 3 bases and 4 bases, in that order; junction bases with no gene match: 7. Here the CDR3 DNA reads TGCGCCAGCAGTGATGAGCGGGATGACCCAGATACGCAGTATTTT. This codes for CASSDERDDPDTQYF.

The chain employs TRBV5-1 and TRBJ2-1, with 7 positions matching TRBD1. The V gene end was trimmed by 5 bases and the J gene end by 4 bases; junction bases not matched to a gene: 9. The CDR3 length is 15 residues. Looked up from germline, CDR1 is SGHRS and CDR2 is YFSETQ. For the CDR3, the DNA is TGCGCCAGCAGACCCGACAGGGAATTTTACAATGAGCAGTTCTTC. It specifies CASRPDREFYNEQFF.

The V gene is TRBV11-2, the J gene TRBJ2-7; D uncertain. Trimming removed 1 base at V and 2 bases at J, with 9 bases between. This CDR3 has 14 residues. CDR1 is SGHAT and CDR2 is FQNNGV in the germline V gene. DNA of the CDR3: TGTGCCAGCAGCTTAGGGTACGCCACCTACGAGCAGTACTTC. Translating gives CASSLGYATYEQYF.

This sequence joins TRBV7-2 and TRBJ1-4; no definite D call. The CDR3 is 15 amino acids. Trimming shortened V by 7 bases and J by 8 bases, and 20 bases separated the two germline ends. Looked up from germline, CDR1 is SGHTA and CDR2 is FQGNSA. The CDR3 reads CASNQLRSPSEKLFF. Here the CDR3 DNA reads TGTGCCAGCAACCAACTTCGGTCGCCGTCGGAAAAACTGTTTTTT.

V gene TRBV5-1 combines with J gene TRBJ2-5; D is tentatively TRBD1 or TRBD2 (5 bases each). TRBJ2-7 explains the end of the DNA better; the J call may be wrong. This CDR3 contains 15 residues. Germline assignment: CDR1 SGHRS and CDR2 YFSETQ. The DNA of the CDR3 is TGCGCCAGCAGCCCAGATCGGCTGGGGGTCTACGAGCAGTACTTC. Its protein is CASSPDRLGVYEQYF.

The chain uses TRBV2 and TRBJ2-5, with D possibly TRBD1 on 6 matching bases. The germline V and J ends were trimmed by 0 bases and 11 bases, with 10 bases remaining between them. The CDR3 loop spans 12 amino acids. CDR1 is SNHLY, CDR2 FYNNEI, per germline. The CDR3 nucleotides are TGTGCCAGCAGTGAAGCCCAGGGGCCGCAGTACTTC. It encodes CASSEAQGPQYF.

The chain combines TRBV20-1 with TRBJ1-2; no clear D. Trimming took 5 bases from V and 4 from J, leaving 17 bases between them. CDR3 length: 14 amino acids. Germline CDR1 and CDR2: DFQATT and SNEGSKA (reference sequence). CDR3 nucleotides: TGCAGTGCTCCCCGTTCGAGGGCAGGCTATGGCTACACCTTC. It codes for CSAPRSRAGYGYTF.

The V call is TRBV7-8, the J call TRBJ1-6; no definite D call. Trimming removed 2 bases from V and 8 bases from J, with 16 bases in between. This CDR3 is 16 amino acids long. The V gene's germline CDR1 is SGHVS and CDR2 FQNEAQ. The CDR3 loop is CASSLNNRRRDSPLHF. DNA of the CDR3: TGTGCCAGCAGCTTAAATAACAGACGGAGGGATTCACCCCTCCACTTT.

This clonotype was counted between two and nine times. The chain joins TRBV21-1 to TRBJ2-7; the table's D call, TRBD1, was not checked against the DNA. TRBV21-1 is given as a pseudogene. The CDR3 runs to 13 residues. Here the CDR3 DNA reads TGTGCCAGGGCCGGGGCCGCATCCTACGAGCAGTACTTC. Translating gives CARAGAASYEQYF.

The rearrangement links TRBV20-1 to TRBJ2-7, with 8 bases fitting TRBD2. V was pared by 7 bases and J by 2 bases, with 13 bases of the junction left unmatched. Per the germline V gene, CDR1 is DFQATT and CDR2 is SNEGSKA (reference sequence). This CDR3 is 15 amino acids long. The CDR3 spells CSVSLASGPPYEQYF. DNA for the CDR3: TGCAGTGTTAGTTTGGCTAGCGGGCCTCCCTACGAGCAGTACTTC.

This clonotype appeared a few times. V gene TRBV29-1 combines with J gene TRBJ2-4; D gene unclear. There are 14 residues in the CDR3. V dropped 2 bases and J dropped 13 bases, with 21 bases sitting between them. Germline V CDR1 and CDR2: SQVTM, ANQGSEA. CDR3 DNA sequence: TGCAGCGTTGAACCGGATCCTTTAGGCGGAGAGCAGTACTTC. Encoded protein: CSVEPDPLGGEQYF.

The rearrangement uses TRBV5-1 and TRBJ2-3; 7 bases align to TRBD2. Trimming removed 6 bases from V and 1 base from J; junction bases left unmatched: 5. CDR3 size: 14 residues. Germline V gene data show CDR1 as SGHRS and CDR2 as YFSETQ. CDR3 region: CASNGGYRTDTQYF. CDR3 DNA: TGCGCCAGCAACGGGGGGTACCGCACAGATACGCAGTATTTT.

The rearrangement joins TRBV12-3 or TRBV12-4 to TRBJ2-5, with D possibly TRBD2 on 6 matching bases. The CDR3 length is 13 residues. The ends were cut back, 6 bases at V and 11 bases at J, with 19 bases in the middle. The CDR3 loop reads CASRGLPPYVQYF. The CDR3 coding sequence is TGTGCCAGCAGGGGACTGCCGCCCTACGTGCAGTACTTC.

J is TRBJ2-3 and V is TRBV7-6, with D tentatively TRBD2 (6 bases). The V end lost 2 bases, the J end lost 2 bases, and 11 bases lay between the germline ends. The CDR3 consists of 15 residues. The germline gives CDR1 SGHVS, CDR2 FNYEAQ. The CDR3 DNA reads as TGTGCCAGCAGCTTAAGTAGCGGAGACACAGATACGCAGTATTTT. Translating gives CASSLSSGDTDTQYF. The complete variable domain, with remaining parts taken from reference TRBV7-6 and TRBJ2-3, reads GAGVSQSPRYKVTKRGQDVALRCDPISGHVSLYWYRQALGQGPEFLTYFNYEAQQDKSGLPNDRFSAERPEGSISTLTIQRTEQRDSAMYRCASSLSSGDTDTQYFGPGTRLTVL.

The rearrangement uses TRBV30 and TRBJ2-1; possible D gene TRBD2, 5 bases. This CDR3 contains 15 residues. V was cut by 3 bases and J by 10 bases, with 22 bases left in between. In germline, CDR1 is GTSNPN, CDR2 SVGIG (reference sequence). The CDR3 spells CAWSRLVVRGEEQFF. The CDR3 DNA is TGTGCCTGGAGCCGCCTAGTGGTTCGTGGGGAGGAGCAGTTCTTC.